The subject of this entry is one TCR beta chain. Its antigen is undetermined. This entry comes from a study of cytomegalovirus exposure and HLA in healthy donors. Background on the study: Later analysis reported that the 95 to 150 validation repertoires shared the platform of the roughly 630 first-cohort repertoires.

V was pared by 2 bases and J by 2 bases, with 2 bases of the junction left unmatched. The CDR3 contains 15 residues. Germline V CDR1 and CDR2: LGHNA, YSLEER. The donors were members of the validation cohort, which comprised 90 to 150 subjects and was separate from the first cohort of several hundred subjects. Profiling relied on immunoSEQ multiplex PCR, and the TCRdb table lists in-frame clones only, not all of them. Of 130,000 to 150,000 clones in the sample, 88% were seen once. General observations from the study: In vitro experiments confirmed that a few CMV-associated chains were specific for CMV antigens.

The sequence was obtained from a woman in her late teens or twenties in good health and CMV-seropositive. The sequencing sample was made of PBMCs. The gene calls are TRBV4-3 and TRBJ2-7, with 11 bases that match TRBD2. The CDR3 DNA reads as TGCGCCAGCAGCCAATTTAGCGGGGGGGCCTACGAGCAGTACTTC. This sequence encodes CASSQFSGGAYEQYF.